This TCR beta chain was sequenced in a study of T cells in Graves' hyperthyroidism and ophthalmopathy (dated by TCRdb to about 2019). For context, the study as a whole: Peripheral blood was collected at initial diagnosis, before any treatment. To identify TCR V-J signatures that set the groups apart, the researchers used a discovery cohort of 90 to 100 patients, made up of 43 with Graves' ophthalmopathy and about 59 with stable Graves' hyperthyroidism. An independent validation cohort of 18 to 20 hyperthyroidism patients and roughly 16 patients who later progressed to ophthalmopathy tested prospective prediction of ophthalmopathy. For training and testing, the approximately 92 patients in the discovery cohort were randomly divided in a 7:3 ratio. Thyroid tissue and blood T-cell repertoires from six Graves' hyperthyroidism patients were also compared in the study. After sampling, hyperthyroidism patients received methimazole starting at 30 mg daily, and ophthalmopathy patients received high-dose intravenous methylprednisolone. According to the paper, TCR Vbeta CDR3 sequencing was carried out on some 140 peripheral blood samples, which came from fewer than 50 ophthalmopathy, around 75 hyperthyroidism and roughly 17 progressor patients.

In the ophthalmopathy patients, disease was moderately to severely active, with a Clinical Activity Score of 3 or more, a NOSPECS grade of 4 or more, and a duration of less than 3 months. Any patient with an uncontrolled infection, another autoimmune disease, pregnancy or lactation was excluded. Diagnoses were based on clinical symptoms, serum thyroxine and TRAb, thyroid ultrasound and orbital computed tomography. PBMCs were isolated from 10 ml of fresh peripheral blood by Ficoll-Paque density gradient centrifugation. Total RNA was extracted using Trizol reagent, and RNA quality was assessed on an Agilent 2100 Bioanalyzer. The CDR3 runs 15 amino acids, cysteine and phenylalanine included. The sequence is cut down to CDR3 DNA, 45 bases in frame from base 1. The germline V gene (reference sequence) provides CDR1 SGHKS and CDR2 YYEKEE. The germline ends are 15 bases apart after V is trimmed by 4 bases and J by 5 bases.

Comment on this clonotype: Which antigen it targets is not known. Within one base of it there is no much larger clone, and no base qualities were kept.

TCR beta CDR3 regions were amplified from RNA transcripts. The first round of RT-PCR for the TCR CDR3 was performed with the HTBI primer set and the Qiagen OneStep RT-PCR kit. Libraries were constructed in a second round of multiplex PCR, after which size selection and purification were carried out. Paired-end sequencing of the libraries was performed with 100 bp reads on an Illumina HiSeq2000. In the original analysis: SOAPnuke was used to process the raw data, removing reads that contained adapters or uncalled bases, had a mean Phred below 15, or lacked an exact match to the constant primer or identifier. COPE v1.2.5 was used to merge the high-quality paired reads, and each unique nucleotide sequence was defined as a clonotype. Clonotypes were aligned to IMGT TRBV, TRBD and TRBJ reference segments using MiTCR v1.1. Only V-J combinations with frequency above 0.0001, covering about 99% of repertoires, were analysed. A TCS score was defined as the ratio between F50 (clonal expansion) and ExV (chaos), using BLOSUM62-based TCRdist between CDR3 peptides within each V-J. Welch's t-statistics and random forest reduced roughly 530 V-J features to 13, which were used in a naive Bayes classifier (R e1071). TCRdb applied fastp at Q25 and MiXCR to the public reads, then kept only in-frame beta chains. Every CDR3 protein is listed once, alongside the most common genes and DNA of its rows. These V and J calls derive from TCRdb rather than the authors' analysis. In all, the sample holds approximately 600,000 distinct CDR3 sequences, and about 20% of those were seen once. The top ten constitute 30% to 40% of the sample.

Results the study describes overall, beyond this receptor: No statistical method was used to set the sample size in advance, and investigators knew the group allocation. A 13 V-J signature model separated ophthalmopathy from stable hyperthyroidism, with approximately 87% sensitivity and 81% to 82% specificity in cross-validation and 80%/75% in testing. During validation, the model predicted progression to ophthalmopathy a median of roughly six months ahead of onset, with approximately 70% sensitivity and more than 72% specificity. Most expanded thyroid clonotypes (frequency above 0.001) were also detected in blood, a finding suggesting that blood repertoires may reflect thyroid immune responses.

Sequencing was carried out using blood. The V and J segments used are TRBV5-5 and TRBJ1-4, with the D gene not clear enough to name. The sequence derives from a man aged 25 to 40 with Graves' ophthalmopathy. The nucleotide sequence reads TGTGCCAGCAGCCTCGGTGGCAGCGAAAATGAAAAACTGTTTTTT. Its translation reads: CASSLGGSENEKLFF.